One and the same sample provided the 13 T cell receptor beta chains below, sequenced in a study of shared clonotypes between healthy human individuals. The method was immunoSEQ multiplex PCR; TCRdb's version includes in-frame clones alone and lacks a portion of them. The sample includes about 600,000 clones, around three quarters seen only once; the top ten take about 12%. Sequencing was carried out using PBMCs. The receptors were sampled from a woman in her thirties or forties in good health. Some clones in this sample may be carry-over from other donors' samples.

The V call is TRBV5-1, the J call TRBJ2-3; tentative D call: TRBD2 (6 bases). Germline CDR1 SGHRS, CDR2 YFSETQ. CDR3 size: 16 residues. V shed 2 bases and J shed 3 bases, with 16 bases lying between them. The CDR3, as DNA: TGCGCCAGCAGCTTCGCGAGGAGGGGCGGGACAGATACGCAGTATTTT. It codes for CASSFARRGGTDTQYF.

The chain has TRBV29-1 and TRBJ2-2, with 10 bases fitting TRBD2. The CDR3 runs 16 residues. Losses at the gene ends were 0 bases for V and 7 bases for J; bases not matched to a gene: 8. Germline V gene data show CDR1 as SQVTM and CDR2 as ANQGSEA. The CDR3 sequence is CSVEDLGTSVVGELFF. The CDR3 DNA sequence: TGCAGCGTTGAAGATCTAGGGACTAGCGTAGTCGGGGAGCTGTTTTTT.

This clone was detected many times. The chain has TRBV4-2 and TRBJ2-2, with 7 bases lining up with TRBD2. Germline V gene data show CDR1 as LGHNA and CDR2 as YNFKEQ. Trimming at V came to 4 bases and at J to 7 bases, leaving 6 bases not matched to a gene. The CDR3 is 14 residues long. CDR3 loop: CASSPPTSYGELFF. The DNA for the CDR3 is TGTGCCAGCAGCCCCCCGACTAGCTACGGGGAGCTGTTTTTT.

The V and J genes are TRBV10-3 and TRBJ2-7; 7 nucleotides align to TRBD2. Germline CDR1 reads ENHRY; CDR2 reads SYGVKD. The CDR3 is 15 amino acids. The trim removed 8 bases at V and 0 bases at J, leaving 10 bases unmatched. The CDR3 DNA is TGTGCCATCGGGGGAGGGCCAGGGAGCTCCTACGAGCAGTACTTC. It translates to CAIGGGPGSSYEQYF.

The CDR3 DNA reads as TGCGCCAGCAGTCGTACAGCTAATCAGCCCCAGCATTTT. Its translation: CASSRTANQPQHF. The V gene is TRBV10-1, the J gene TRBJ1-5; D unresolved. V gave up 5 bases and J gave up 4 bases, with 9 bases separating them. The germline CDR1 and CDR2 sequences are WNHNN and SYGVQD (reference sequence). This CDR3 contains 13 residues.

The gene calls are TRBV28 and TRBJ2-6; D possibly corresponds to TRBD1 (5 bases). The V and J ends lost 4 bases and 11 bases respectively, with 27 bases between them. Germline CDR1 MDHEN, CDR2 SYDVKM. The CDR3 has 18 amino acids. The CDR3 spells CASSSPSTAYLEFDVLTF. The CDR3 coding sequence is TGTGCCAGCAGTTCCCCCTCGACAGCGTATCTGGAGTTTGACGTCCTGACTTTC.

The rearrangement joins TRBV28 to TRBJ2-3; the match to TRBD2 covers 7 bases. This CDR3 is 14 amino acids long. Germline loops: CDR1 MDHEN, CDR2 SYDVKM. The J segment lost 2 bases and the V segment lost 7 bases, leaving 6 bases of the junction unmatched. The CDR3 spells CASTNGGSTDTQYF. DNA for the CDR3: TGTGCCAGCACGAACGGGGGGTCCACAGATACGCAGTATTTT.

The V call is TRBV9, the J call TRBJ2-5; 7 positions agree with TRBD2. Germline lookup yields CDR1 SGDLS and CDR2 YYNGEE. The J segment lost 5 bases and the V segment lost 4 bases, leaving 5 bases of the junction unmatched. The CDR3 contains 13 residues. The DNA of the CDR3 is TGTGCCAGCAGCATCCGACTAGCTGAGACCCAGTACTTC. Translation: CASSIRLAETQYF.

The CDR3 spells CASSDHYLTEGEQYF. CDR3 in DNA: TGTGCCAGCAGTGACCACTACTTAACGGAAGGCGAGCAGTACTTC. The chain has TRBV6-1 and TRBJ2-7, with D unclear. CDR3 length: 15 amino acids. Trimming stripped 3 bases from V and 6 bases from J, with 18 bases between. The germline V gene encodes CDR1 MNHNS and CDR2 SASEGT.

Notes on this clone: A read error may be the cause here, since a much bigger clone is one base away. This chain links TRBV30 with TRBJ2-5, with D possibly being TRBD1 or TRBD2 (5 bases each). Per the germline V gene, CDR1 is GTSNPN and CDR2 is SVGIG (reference sequence). The CDR3 runs 20 residues. The CDR3 DNA is TGTGCCTGGAGCAGACCTGGGACGTCTTATCGTACCCGGTACCAAGAGACCCAGCACTTC. It is translated as CAWSRPGTSYRTRYQETQHF. Variable domain in full (rest from reference TRBV30 and TRBJ2-5): SQTIHQWPATLVQPVGSPLSLECTVEGTSNPNLYWYRQAAGRGLQLLFYSVGIGQISSEVPQNLSASRPQDRQFILSSKKLLLSDSGFYLCAWSRPGTSYRTRYQETQHFGPGTRLLVL.

Comments on this clone: Other DNA sequences in this sample translate to the same CDR3. The rearrangement uses TRBV28 and TRBJ2-6; TRBD1 is a possible D gene (5 bases). The V gene lost 5 bases and the J gene lost 4 bases, with 6 bases spanning the gap. The germline V gene encodes CDR1 MDHEN and CDR2 SYDVKM. The CDR3 extends over 13 amino acids. CDR3: CASSPGGANVLTF. The CDR3 DNA reads TGTGCCAGCAGTCCAGGGGGGGCCAACGTCCTGACTTTC.

This chain uses TRBV5-1 with TRBJ1-4; D remains ambiguous. V dropped 4 bases and J dropped 6 bases, with 16 bases sitting between them. CDR1 and CDR2 (germline): SGHRS, YFSETQ. The CDR3 totals 15 residues. This CDR3 reads CASSGFGAGDEKLFF. CDR3 in DNA: TGCGCCAGCAGCGGCTTTGGTGCCGGGGATGAAAAACTGTTTTTT.

V and J are TRBV19 and TRBJ2-7, with D unclear. Germline assignment: CDR1 LNHDA and CDR2 SQIVND (reference sequence). The ends were cut back, 3 bases at V and 2 bases at J, with 20 bases in the middle. The CDR3 length is 17 residues. The CDR3 is CASSIRGGSSAAYEQYF. CDR3 coding DNA: TGTGCCAGTAGTATTCGCGGTGGGTCGAGCGCGGCCTACGAGCAGTACTTC.